This T cell receptor beta chain comes out of a study of cytomegalovirus exposure and HLA in healthy donors (dated by TCRdb to 2015 to 2018). For context, the study as a whole: An earlier analysis of more than 550 of the donors reported 250 to 350 Gb of sequence data and 95 million to 140 million unique TCR beta sequences obtained from some 170 million T cells. An early release that covered around 590 HLA-typed donors contained about 300 gigabases of sequencing data and 75 million to 100 million unique TCR sequences. Among the roughly 400 genotyped donors, around 81% belonged to the genetic ancestry cluster associated with self-reported Caucasian donors. The aim of the study was to test whether cataloging public T cell receptors could identify signatures of past pathogen exposure. Using immunosequencing, the study profiled T cell repertoires from some 670 subjects and related those repertoires to cytomegalovirus serostatus. Along with the roughly 710-subject first cohort, a separate validation cohort of 120 different subjects was used. The study combined high-throughput TCR immunosequencing, statistical association of individual TCRs with disease status, and machine learning to predict cytomegalovirus infection status. A later analysis re-analyzed previously published TCR beta repertoires from hundreds of donors and added high-resolution HLA genotyping to study TCR occurrence patterns. The later analysis used no new phenotypic data to find candidate immune exposures, relying instead on TCR beta sequences and their occurrence across donors. In an earlier analysis of about 590 of the donors, high-throughput TCR beta sequencing was used to judge whether each TCR beta V gene segment behaved as functional or pseudogenic. Donor age, sex, ethnicity and CMV serostatus were compiled together with the repertoire data. A later genetic analysis took genome-wide SNP genotypes for about 55% of the roughly 670 donors and used that subset as a discovery cohort. All discovery cohort repertoires had been generated on a single sequencing platform. Both class I and class II loci were covered by HLA typing, at four-digit resolution. The number of donors typed differed by locus, with about 629-630 for A, B, C, DRB1 and DQB1, roughly 520 for DQA1, some 570 for DPA1, and roughly 450 for DPB1. Because of strong linkage in the cohort, roughly five DR-DQ haplotypes were treated as single units for association and clustering. Across 398 genotyped donors of the cohort, an average of about 240,000 unique TCR beta nucleotide sequences per donor were sequenced, and roughly a sixth of those sequences were non-productive. Overall study results and their limits: Specific HLA alleles were associated with 16,951 TCR beta sequences at a false discovery rate of 0.05 in a later analysis. In a later analysis, HLA-associated TCR beta chains showed more clonal expansion and lower generation probabilities than non-associated chains that were equally common. HLA typing was unavailable for some donors at each locus, so association tests used only the typed subset. A cluster of highly shared sequence variants was judged likely to represent a technical artifact of the sequencing pipeline. According to a later analysis, TCR association rates differed among HLA loci, with DRB1 alleles showing the most associated TCRs and HLA-C alleles showing the fewest. Most CMV-associated TCR beta chains appeared to be HLA-restricted in a later analysis, and the HLA associations seemed to be driven largely by CMV exposure. According to a later genetic analysis, donors in an Asian-associated ancestry cluster had fewer N-insertions in productive TCRs than the approximately 670-donor mean. According to the authors, the approach could potentially be generalized to other disease states and immunological phenotypes. Because the 87-base-pair reads could not distinguish some IMGT-functional V segments, including TRBV6-2 and TRBV6-3, those segments were excluded. This cohort had only TCR beta chains sequenced, and the lack of alpha or paired-chain data limited which features could be detected. Because counts were too low, roughly 18 rarely observed V segments, including chromosome 9 orphons, were left out of the earlier analysis of 500 to 650 of the donors. Most TCR sequences were observed very rarely across donors, whereas some public TCRs were present in many individuals. Several of the top co-occurrence clusters appeared to be linked to parvovirus B19, influenza, CMV and Epstein-Barr virus, according to a later analysis. A total of roughly 160 TCR beta chains were listed by the study as associated with cytomegalovirus. The only immune exposure information available for the cohort was CMV serostatus. Linkage disequilibrium might explain the correlated functional status among segregating V segments, but an unknown experimental factor could not be ruled out. A further reported finding was that TCR beta sequences accurately predicted the HLA-A and HLA-B alleles for most subjects in the first cohort. A later genetic analysis associated a missense DCLRE1C variant with V-gene and J-gene trimming of TCR beta chains, and an independent cohort replicated the association. In vitro tests confirmed that a few of the cytomegalovirus-associated TCR beta chains recognize cytomegalovirus antigens. The presence/absence analyses assumed that sequencing depth was roughly uniform across donors, and that assumption may not be true. The classifier was reported to diagnose cytomegalovirus status with high specificity and sensitivity in both the original cohort and the validation cohort. In an earlier analysis of several hundred of the donors, most TCR beta V segments were observed in productive rearrangements about 87% or about 30% of the time, broadly matching IMGT annotations. Strong co-occurrence of HLA alleles, especially DR and DQ, made assigning TCR associations to individual alleles difficult.

Libraries were made using the immunoSEQ multiplex PCR assay. A mixture of 60 forward primers for TCR Vbeta segments and 13 reverse primers for TCR Jbeta segments was used in the multiplex PCR. Amplification of the CDR3 region of rearranged TCR beta genes was performed with a multiplex PCR assay on genomic DNA. The amplified TCR beta libraries were sequenced on the Illumina HiSeq System as 87-base-pair reads. The authors' analysis ran thus. A later analysis tallied some 79 million unique TCR beta chains across the 666 repertoires, and approximately 11 million of those chains were shared by two or more donors. Raw reads were error-corrected and collapsed into unique sequences by a nearest-neighbor algorithm in which closely related sequences were merged to remove PCR and sequencing errors. V, D and J gene segments were assigned by aligning CDR3 sequences to IMGT reference sequences. For a sequence to be retained, at least a six-nucleotide match to both a V gene segment and a J gene segment was required. Rearrangements were called productive when the CDR3 lacked stop codons and stayed in frame with V and J; all others were non-productive. CDR3 was defined according to IMGT convention as the region running from the second conserved V-encoded cysteine to the conserved J-encoded phenylalanine. The earlier analysis of 587 of the donors excluded any sequence lacking an unambiguous match to a single V gene segment. In an earlier analysis of a few hundred of the donors, V segments were called functional above 56.7% productive rearrangements and were called segregating when the between-donor standard deviation exceeded 5%. A statistical classification framework was built for diagnosing cytomegalovirus status from the catalog of TCR beta chain sequences. V and J gene assignment, in a later analysis, came from comparing TCR nucleotide sequences with IMGT/GENE-DB human TR gene sequences. The TCRdist pipeline was used in a later analysis to assign CDR3 sequences and most-parsimonious VDJ recombination scenarios. In a later analysis, each TCR beta chain was defined by its CDR3 amino acid sequence together with its V-gene family, and reads lacking a unique V-gene family were excluded. To address suspected cross-contamination and a sequencing artifact, a later analysis removed 592 highly shared, low-generation-probability nucleotide sequences. A later analysis calculated a clonal expansion index for each public chain from normalized within-repertoire ranks of inferred template counts. In a later analysis, generation probabilities were computed with a VDJ recombination model fitted to out-of-frame rearrangements, and the resulting probabilities were checked against IGoR. In a later analysis, hypergeometric tests were used to score TCR-TCR, TCR-HLA and TCR-CMV co-occurrence, with a repertoire-size bias correction applied to TCR pairs. In a later analysis, false discovery rates were estimated by permuting HLA or CMV assignments 20 times. In a later analysis, co-occurring TCRs were grouped using DBSCAN, with TCRdist sequence similarity added in when clustering inside HLA-allele-positive subsets. Repertoires with fewer than 30,000 or more than 120,000 public chains were left out of co-occurrence clustering, as were about five repertoires with anomalous nucleotide sharing. TCRdb re-hosts the immuneACCESS table, in-frame sequences only. Its copies lack some clones; in the studies checked, an unresolved V gene accounts for under half of them, and the cause for the rest is not known. For V, J and clone size, that table is used; D and trimming come from the DNA. This sample gives 150,000 to 200,000 clones in total; about 13% of them show up just once. 7.5% to 10% of the sample is held by the ten biggest clonotypes.

The cohort comprised around 690 healthy bone marrow donors. At the time of sampling, every cohort member was nominally healthy, though immune exposures that went unrecorded were likely present. The donor was CMV seropositive and belonged to the group of a few hundred seropositive cohort members. Every donor gave a peripheral blood sample, and the peripheral blood mononuclear cells from that sample were used for TCR beta sequencing. Genomic DNA extraction from the blood cell samples was performed with the Qiagen DNeasy Blood Extraction Kit. Reading the germline V gene gives CDR1 MNHNS and CDR2 SASEGT. From the cysteine through the phenylalanine, the CDR3 covers 15 amino acids. The kept DNA is CDR3 alone, 45 bases in frame from the first base. Trimming costs V 3 bases and J 0 bases, and their ends lie 9 bases apart. Comments on this clone: This clone's antigen is unknown. No much larger clone exists at a distance of one base, and base qualities are not known.

The rearranged segments are TRBV6-1 and TRBJ2-1, and perhaps TRBD1 as D gene, on 6 matching bases. The source material was PBMCs. This TCR derives from a man between 45 and 60 years old in good health and CMV-seropositive. This receptor carries the CDR3 CASSEKDSSYNEQFF. The base sequence is TGTGCCAGCAGTGAGAAGGACAGCTCCTACAATGAGCAGTTCTTC.